Listed below are T cell receptor beta chains from one sample, sequenced in a study of human T cells and chemical hapten exposure. Via MiXCR, TCRdb re-called the RACE reads, giving one row per CDR3 protein. Of more than 55,000 distinct CDR3 sequences in the sample, approximately 9.4% were seen once. This material consisted of whole blood, taken in connection with sensitization to the hapten diphenylcyclopropenone (DPC). The receptors stem from a woman between 40 and 55 years old with alopecia areata. Some clones in this sample may be carry-over from other donors' samples. Each CDR3 is given with its conserved first and last residue. D genes are given only for firm matches. Clone size is not always given. Where it is, it says once, few, many or a class for expanded clones.

cdr3_aa cdr3_nt v_call d_call j_call clone_size
CASSLRLEVEMDNEQFF TGTGCCAGCAGCTTACGGCTCGAGGTGGAGATGGACAATGAGCAGTTCTTC TRBV11-2 NA TRBJ2-1 many
CASTAQGGYGYTF TGTGCCAGCACCGCACAGGGGGGCTATGGCTACACCTTC TRBV12-3/TRBV12-4 TRBD1 TRBJ1-2 many
CASSGLQFYGYTF TGTGCCAGCAGCGGACTGCAATTCTATGGCTACACCTTC TRBV7-9 NA TRBJ1-2 many
CASSPGLAGPDTQYF TGTGCCAGCAGCCCGGGACTAGCGGGCCCAGATACGCAGTATTTT TRBV5-4 TRBD2 TRBJ2-3 few
CAWSDKQGGNEKLFF TGTGCCTGGAGTGACAAACAGGGGGGCAATGAAAAACTGTTTTTT TRBV30 TRBD1 TRBJ1-4 NA
CSAVQSSSYNEQFF TGCAGTGCTGTACAGTCGAGCTCCTACAATGAGCAGTTCTTC TRBV20-1 NA TRBJ2-1 NA
CASSSPDATEAFF TGTGCCAGCAGCTCGCCGGATGCGACTGAAGCTTTCTTT TRBV11-2 NA TRBJ1-1 many
CASNHLGAGELFF TGTGCCAGCAACCACTTGGGGGCCGGGGAGCTGTTTTTT TRBV11-2 NA TRBJ2-2 NA
CASSRSGEQYF TGTGCCAGCAGTCGTTCGGGAGAGCAGTACTTC TRBV6-5 NA TRBJ2-7 few
CASSLEAGGEGANVLTF TGTGCCAGCAGTTTAGAAGCCGGGGGCGAAGGGGCCAACGTCCTGACTTTC TRBV12-3/TRBV12-4 NA TRBJ2-6 many
CASNQEAGRIRTEAFF TGCGCCAGCAACCAAGAGGCAGGGCGGATTAGGACTGAAGCTTTCTTT TRBV4-1 NA TRBJ1-1 NA
CASSPAGGMNNQPQHF TGTGCCAGCAGCCCCGCCGGGGGGATGAACAATCAGCCCCAGCATTTT TRBV7-9 NA TRBJ1-5 many
CASSLPGQGLNTEAFF TGCGCCAGCAGCTTACCGGGGCAGGGACTGAACACTGAAGCTTTCTTT TRBV5-1 NA TRBJ1-1 NA
CAISDRVHSPLHF TGTGCCATCAGTGACAGGGTGCATTCACCCCTCCACTTT TRBV10-3 NA TRBJ1-6 many
CASSLRGEQFF TGTGCCAGCAGTTTAAGAGGTGAGCAGTTCTTC TRBV28 NA TRBJ2-1 many
CSVGQGTLDYTF TGCAGCGTTGGGCAGGGGACCCTAGACTACACCTTC TRBV29-1 NA TRBJ1-2 many
CASSLHVNTEAFF TGTGCCAGCTCACTCCATGTGAACACTGAAGCTTTCTTT TRBV18 NA TRBJ1-1 many
CASRFLDRGNKDTQYF TGTGCCAGCAGATTTCTGGACAGGGGGAATAAAGATACGCAGTATTTT TRBV28 TRBD1 TRBJ2-3 NA
CASSLKGMSGNTIYF TGTGCCAGCAGCTTAAAAGGGATGTCGGGAAACACCATATATTTT TRBV7-9 NA TRBJ1-3 many
CASSYASGRGANVLTF TGTGCCAGCAGTTATGCCTCCGGGCGTGGGGCCAACGTCCTGACTTTC TRBV6-2/TRBV6-3 NA TRBJ2-6 many
CASSLPGLAGGDTQYF TGTGCCAGCAGCTTACCGGGACTAGCGGGGGGAGATACGCAGTATTTT TRBV5-5 TRBD2 TRBJ2-3 many
CASSFQGLRETQYF TGTGCCAGCAGCTTCCAGGGGCTCCGGGAGACCCAGTACTTC TRBV11-2 NA TRBJ2-5 many
CASSSEGTDTQYF TGTGCCAGCAGCTCTGAGGGCACAGATACGCAGTATTTT TRBV7-2 NA TRBJ2-3 NA
CASSDGTPLDTQYF TGTGCCAGCAGCGATGGGACTCCGTTAGATACGCAGTATTTT TRBV7-8 NA TRBJ2-3 many
CASLLREGGSSSGNTIYF TGTGCCAGCTTGCTTAGAGAGGGTGGCAGCAGCTCTGGAAACACCATATATTTT TRBV7-3 NA TRBJ1-3 many
CASNLGRGREKLFF TGTGCCAGCAACCTGGGGCGGGGTCGGGAAAAACTGTTTTTT TRBV12-3/TRBV12-4 NA TRBJ1-4 many
CSVGGALGETQYF TGCAGCGTCGGGGGGGCCCTGGGAGAGACCCAGTACTTC TRBV29-1 TRBD2 TRBJ2-5 few
CASSYSTGIAYNSPLHF TGTGCCAGCAGTTACTCTACAGGGATTGCCTATAATTCACCCCTCCACTTT TRBV6-2/TRBV6-3 NA TRBJ1-6 many
CAWSRQVAEAFF TGTGCCTGGAGTCGACAGGTCGCTGAAGCTTTCTTT TRBV30 NA TRBJ1-1 NA
CASSQGGGRDTQYF TGCGCCAGCAGCCAAGGGGGGGGCCGGGATACGCAGTATTTT TRBV4-3 NA TRBJ2-3 NA
CASSLQDEKLFF TGTGCCAGCAGCCTTCAGGATGAAAAACTGTTTTTT TRBV3-1 NA TRBJ1-4 many
CASNLRTARGTEAFF TGTGCCAGCAACCTCCGGACAGCCAGGGGCACTGAAGCTTTCTTT TRBV6-5 NA TRBJ1-1 many
CASSQDPAGGYF TGCGCCAGCAGCCAAGATCCTGCAGGAGGGTATTTT TRBV4-3 NA TRBJ1-3 many
CASSVRQNTGELFF TGCGCCAGCAGCGTGCGGCAGAACACCGGGGAGCTGTTTTTT TRBV5-1 NA TRBJ2-2 many
CASSSSGVSTQYF TGTGCCAGCAGCTCCTCCGGCGTCAGTACGCAGTATTTT TRBV7-9 NA TRBJ2-3 many
CSVEDLGRGGTEAFF TGCAGCGTTGAAGATCTTGGCAGGGGGGGCACTGAAGCTTTCTTT TRBV29-1 TRBD1 TRBJ1-1 many
CASTIAGWPYETQYF TGTGCCAGCACGATAGCGGGGTGGCCCTACGAGACCCAGTACTTC TRBV11-1 TRBD2 TRBJ2-5 many
CSAYPGGTDTQYF TGCAGTGCCTACCCCGGGGGGACAGATACGCAGTATTTT TRBV20-1 TRBD2 TRBJ2-3 once